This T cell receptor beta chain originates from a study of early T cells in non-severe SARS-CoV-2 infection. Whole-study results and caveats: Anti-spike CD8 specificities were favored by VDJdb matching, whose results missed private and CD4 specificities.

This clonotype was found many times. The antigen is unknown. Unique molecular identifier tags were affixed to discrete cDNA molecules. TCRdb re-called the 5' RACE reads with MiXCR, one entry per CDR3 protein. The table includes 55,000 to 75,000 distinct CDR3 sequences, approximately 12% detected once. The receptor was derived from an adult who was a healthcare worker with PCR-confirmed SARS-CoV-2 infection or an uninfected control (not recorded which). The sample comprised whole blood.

CDR3 nucleotide sequence: TGTGCCAGCAGCATGGGCGGGGAGCTGTTTTTT. Its translation: CASSMGGELFF. The rearrangement links TRBV7-2 to TRBJ2-2; D gene ambiguous. From germline, CDR1 is SGHTA and CDR2 FQGNSA. Trimming removed 5 bases from V and 7 bases from J, with 5 bases in between. This CDR3 comprises 11 residues. Full variable domain (remainder filled in from reference TRBV7-2 and TRBJ2-2): GAGVSQSPSNKVTEKGKDVELRCDPISGHTALYWYRQSLGQGLEFLIYFQGNSAPDKSGLPSDRFSAERTGGSVSTLTIQRTQQEDSAVYLCASSMGGELFFGEGSRLTVL.